One and the same sample provided the 9 T cell receptor beta chains below, sequenced in a study of CD8+ T cells in alopecia areata (dated by TCRdb to 2017 to 2018). The time point label on this specimen signifies: baseline before oral tofacitinib. The library was prepared using the immunoSEQ multiplex PCR assay. To provide template for TCR sequencing, every sample had RNA extracted and reverse transcribed into cDNA. TCRdb re-hosts the immuneACCESS table, in-frame sequences only. Its copies lack some clones; in the studies checked, an unresolved V gene accounts for under half of them, and the cause for the rest is not known. In all, the sample holds 150,000 to 200,000 clones, and about 63% of those were seen once. 14% to 15% of the sample is held by the ten biggest clonotypes. The sequenced sample was CD4+ T cells sorted from blood, obtained at week 0. The receptors were gathered from a human donor with alopecia areata.

The chain joins TRBV4-2 to TRBJ2-2; unclear D gene. The CDR3 is 14 amino acids. Germline loops: CDR1 LGHNA, CDR2 YNFKEQ. Trimming left V 3 bases short and J 4 bases short, with 9 bases between. The CDR3: CASSQQEGTGELFF. The CDR3 DNA reads as TGTGCCAGCAGCCAGCAGGAAGGCACCGGGGAGCTGTTTTTT.

This clone has just a few counts. This chain's CDR3 is CSANTGTGSTEAFF. As DNA, the CDR3 is TGCAGCGCAAATACCGGGACAGGGTCCACTGAAGCTTTCTTT. The chain is built from TRBV29-1 and TRBJ1-1, with 9 bases that match TRBD1. There are 14 residues in the CDR3. The V gene end was trimmed by 7 bases and the J gene end by 4 bases; junction bases not matched to a gene: 10. CDR1 SQVTM and CDR2 ANQGSEA come from the germline V gene.

The V gene is TRBV6-1, the J gene TRBJ1-2; the D gene is possibly TRBD1 (6 bases). The CDR3 has 18 residues. CDR1 and CDR2 from the germline V gene are MNHNS and SASEGT. Trimming cost V 3 bases and J 4 bases, with 24 bases left between them. The CDR3 DNA reads as TGTGCCAGCAGTGAGCAACCAGTGGGGGCCGGCGGGGCCTATGGCTACACCTTC. Amino acids: CASSEQPVGAGGAYGYTF.

This chain uses TRBV7-3 with TRBJ1-3; unclear D gene. This CDR3 comprises 14 residues. From germline, CDR1 is SGHTA and CDR2 FQGTGA. V was trimmed by 1 base and J by 1 base, leaving 5 bases between them. This CDR3 reads CASSLSGSGNTIYF. The DNA for the CDR3 is TGTGCCAGCAGCTTAAGTGGATCTGGAAACACCATATATTTT.

CDR3 amino acids: CASSDLGTEQYF. CDR3 DNA sequence: TGTGCCAGCAGTGATTTGGGGACCGAGCAGTACTTC. This sequence joins TRBV2 and TRBJ2-7; D might be TRBD1 or TRBD2, each matching 5 bases. The germline V gene has CDR1 SNHLY and CDR2 FYNNEI. CDR3 length: 12 amino acids. Trimming left V 3 bases short and J 6 bases short, with 9 bases between.

The chain joins TRBV6-5 to TRBJ2-3; TRBD1 matches 7 bases. The CDR3 extends over 12 amino acids. J lost 3 bases, V lost 7 bases, and 1 base had no gene match. Germline-derived CDR1 and CDR2 are MNHEY and SVGAGI. The CDR3 here is CASKGQTDTQYF. CDR3 in DNA: TGTGCCAGCAAGGGACAGACAGATACGCAGTATTTT.

The chain joins TRBV30 to TRBJ1-2; 7 bases line up with TRBD1. The CDR3 is 16 residues long. In germline, CDR1 is GTSNPN, CDR2 SVGIG (reference sequence). V lost 1 base, J lost 3 bases, and 11 bases stayed unmatched. In nucleotides, the CDR3 is TGTGCCTGGAGTGAAAAGGGACAGATGGTTGACTATGGCTACACCTTC. Its protein product is CAWSEKGQMVDYGYTF.

This clone was detected ten times or more. The rearrangement links TRBV15 to TRBJ2-5; a possible D gene is TRBD1 (6 bases). Trimming removed 0 bases at V and 14 bases at J, with 16 bases between. Germline loops: CDR1 LNHNV, CDR2 YYDKDF (reference sequence). This CDR3 has 13 amino acids. CDR3 amino acids: CATSRDRTARAYF. The CDR3, as DNA: TGTGCCACCAGCAGAGATCGGACAGCCCGGGCCTACTTC.

The gene calls are TRBV10-3 and TRBJ1-6; TRBD1 matches 7 bases. Germline trimming cut 6 bases from V and 8 bases from J; bases unmatched to any gene: 4. The germline V gene encodes CDR1 ENHRY and CDR2 SYGVKD. This CDR3 is built from 13 residues. CDR3 nucleotides: TGTGCCATCAGCTTAACAGGGGATTCACCCCTCCACTTT. Its protein product is CAISLTGDSPLHF.